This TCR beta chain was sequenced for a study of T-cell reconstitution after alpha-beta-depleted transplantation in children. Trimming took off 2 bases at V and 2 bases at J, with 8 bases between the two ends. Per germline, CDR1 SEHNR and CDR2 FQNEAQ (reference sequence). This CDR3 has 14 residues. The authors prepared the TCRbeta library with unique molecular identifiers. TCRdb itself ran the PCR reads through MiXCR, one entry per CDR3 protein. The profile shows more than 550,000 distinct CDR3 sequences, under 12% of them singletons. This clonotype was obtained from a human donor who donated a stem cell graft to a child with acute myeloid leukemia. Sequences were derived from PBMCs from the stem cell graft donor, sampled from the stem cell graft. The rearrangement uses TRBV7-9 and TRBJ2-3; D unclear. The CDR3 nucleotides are TGTGCCAGCAGCTTACAACTGGCCACAGATACGCAGTATTTT. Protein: CASSLQLATDTQYF.